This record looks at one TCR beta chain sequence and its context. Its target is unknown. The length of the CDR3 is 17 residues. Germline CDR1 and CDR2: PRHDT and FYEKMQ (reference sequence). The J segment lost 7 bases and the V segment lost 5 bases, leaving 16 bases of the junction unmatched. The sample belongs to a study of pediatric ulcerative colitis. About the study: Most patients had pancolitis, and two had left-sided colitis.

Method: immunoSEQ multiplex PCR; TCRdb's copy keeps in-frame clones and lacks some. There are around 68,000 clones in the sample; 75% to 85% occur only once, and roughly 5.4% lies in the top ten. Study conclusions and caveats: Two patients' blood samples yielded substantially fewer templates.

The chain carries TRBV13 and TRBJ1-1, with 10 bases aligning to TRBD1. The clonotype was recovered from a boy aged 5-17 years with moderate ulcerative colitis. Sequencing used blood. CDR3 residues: CASSRRPTGQGHIEAFF. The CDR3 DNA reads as TGTGCCAGCAGCCGCAGACCCACGGGACAGGGGCACATTGAAGCTTTCTTT.